This paragraph covers one T cell receptor beta chain sequence. TCR beta sequencing was performed on blood CD8+ and CD4+ T cells. This specimen comes from a study of CD8 T cells in Susac syndrome. Trimming took 0 bases from V and 1 from J; bases not matched to a gene: 2. CDR3 length: 16 residues. Germline assignment: CDR1 SGDLS and CDR2 YYNGEE. The RNA input was roughly 0.45 to 1 ug, and it was reverse transcribed with random hexamers. TCRdb processed the immunoSEQ multiplex PCR reads anew with MiXCR; each CDR3 protein has one entry. The table includes about 19,000 distinct CDR3 sequences, approximately 95% detected once.

Specimen: CD8+ T cells from PBMCs. The receptor's source is a human donor in good health. V gene TRBV9 combines with J gene TRBJ2-3; 10 bases fit TRBD2. The CDR3 is CASSVGGTSGTDTQYF. The CDR3 DNA is TGTGCCAGCAGCGTAGGGGGGACTAGCGGCACAGATACGCAGTATTTT.